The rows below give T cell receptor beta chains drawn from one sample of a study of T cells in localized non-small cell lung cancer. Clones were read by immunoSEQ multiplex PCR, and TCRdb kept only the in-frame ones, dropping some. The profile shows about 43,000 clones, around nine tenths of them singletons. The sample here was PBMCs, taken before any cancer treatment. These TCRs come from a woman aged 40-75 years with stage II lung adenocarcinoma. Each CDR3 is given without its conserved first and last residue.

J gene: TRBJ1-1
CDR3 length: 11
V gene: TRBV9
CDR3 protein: ASSVAIGEETF

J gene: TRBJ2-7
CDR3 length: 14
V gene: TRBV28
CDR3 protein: ASSGPRDRLTYEQY

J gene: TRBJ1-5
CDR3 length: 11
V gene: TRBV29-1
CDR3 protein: SETQGWDQPQH

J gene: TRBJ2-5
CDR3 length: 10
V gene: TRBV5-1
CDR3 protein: ASSRRGETQY

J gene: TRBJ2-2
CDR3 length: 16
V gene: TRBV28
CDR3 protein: ASSFSASQGLYTGELF

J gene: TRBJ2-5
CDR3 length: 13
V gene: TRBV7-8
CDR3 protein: ASSSGGGIQEAQY

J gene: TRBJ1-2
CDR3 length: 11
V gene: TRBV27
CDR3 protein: ASSLRGNYGYT

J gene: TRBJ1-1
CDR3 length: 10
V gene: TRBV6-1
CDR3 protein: ASSGYRAEAF

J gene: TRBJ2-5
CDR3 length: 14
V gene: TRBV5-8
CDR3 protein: ASSKGSGSQGETQY

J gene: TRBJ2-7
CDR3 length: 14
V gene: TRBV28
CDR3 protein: ASSPPIGARAYEQY

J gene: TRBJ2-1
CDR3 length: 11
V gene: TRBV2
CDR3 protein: ASVLAGEGEQF

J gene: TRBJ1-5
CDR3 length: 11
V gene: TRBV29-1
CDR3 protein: SVQQGEGQPQH

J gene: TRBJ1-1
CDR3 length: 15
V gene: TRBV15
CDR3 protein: ATSRGGTGSGVTEAF

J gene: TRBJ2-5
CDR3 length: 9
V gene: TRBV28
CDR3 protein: ASSLEETQY

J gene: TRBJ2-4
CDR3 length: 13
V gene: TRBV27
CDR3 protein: ASSEPGRYRDIQY

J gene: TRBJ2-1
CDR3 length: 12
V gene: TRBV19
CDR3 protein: ASSLGGVVLEQF

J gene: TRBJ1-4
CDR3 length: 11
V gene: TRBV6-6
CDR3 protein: ASSSTGGEKLF

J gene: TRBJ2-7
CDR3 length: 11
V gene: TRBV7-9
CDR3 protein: ASSLVTDYEQY

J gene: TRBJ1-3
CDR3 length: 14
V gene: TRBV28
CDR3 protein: ASSLLGQNSGNTIY

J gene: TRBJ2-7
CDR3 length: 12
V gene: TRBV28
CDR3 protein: ASSVEGGPYEQY

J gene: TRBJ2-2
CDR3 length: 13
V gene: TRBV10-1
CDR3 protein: ASIGGSPGTGELF

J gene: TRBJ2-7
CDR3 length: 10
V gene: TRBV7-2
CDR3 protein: ASSPGGYEQY

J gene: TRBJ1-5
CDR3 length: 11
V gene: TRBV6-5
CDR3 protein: ASSRRRNQPQH

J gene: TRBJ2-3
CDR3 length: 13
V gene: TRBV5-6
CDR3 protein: ASSLTGDSTDTQY

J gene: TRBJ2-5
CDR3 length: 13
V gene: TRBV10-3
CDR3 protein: AISESEIRGETQY

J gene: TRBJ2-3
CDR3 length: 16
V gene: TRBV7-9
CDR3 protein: ASSSTSSPLTSTDTQY

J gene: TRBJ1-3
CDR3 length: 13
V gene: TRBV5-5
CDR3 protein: ASSLGRNSGNTIY

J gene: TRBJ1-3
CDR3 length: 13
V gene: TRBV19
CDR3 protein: ASSLLSDYRNTIY

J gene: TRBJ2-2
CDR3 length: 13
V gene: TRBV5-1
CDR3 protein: ASSLGRVGTGELF

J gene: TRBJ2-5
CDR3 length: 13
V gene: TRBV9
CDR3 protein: ASSGTPRSQETQY

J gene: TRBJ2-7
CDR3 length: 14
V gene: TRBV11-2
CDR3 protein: ASSLGLKRDAYEQY

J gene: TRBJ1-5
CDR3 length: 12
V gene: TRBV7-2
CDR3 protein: ASSLNSATQPQH

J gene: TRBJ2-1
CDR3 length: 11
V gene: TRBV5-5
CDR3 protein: ASSLNPYNEQF

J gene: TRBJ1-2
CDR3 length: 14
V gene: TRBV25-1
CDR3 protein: ASSGGDSILYYGYT

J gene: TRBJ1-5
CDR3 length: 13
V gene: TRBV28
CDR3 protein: ASSLSGDGNQPQH

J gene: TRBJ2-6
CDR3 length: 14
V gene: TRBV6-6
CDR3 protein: ASRTGGNSGANVLT

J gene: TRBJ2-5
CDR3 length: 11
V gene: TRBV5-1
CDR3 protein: ASTQAGTETQY

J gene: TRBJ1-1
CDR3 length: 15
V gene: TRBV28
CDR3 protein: ASSAPGVWSKNTEAF

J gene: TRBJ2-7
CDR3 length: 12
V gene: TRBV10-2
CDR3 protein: ASSENRGPYEQY

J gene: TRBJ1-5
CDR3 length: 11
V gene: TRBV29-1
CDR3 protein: SVGDRGGQPQH

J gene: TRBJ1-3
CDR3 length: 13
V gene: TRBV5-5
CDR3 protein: ASSSGGISGNTIY

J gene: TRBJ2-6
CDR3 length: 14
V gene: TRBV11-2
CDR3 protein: ASSLALSSGANVLT

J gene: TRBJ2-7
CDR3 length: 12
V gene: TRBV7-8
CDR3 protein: ASSLRRVSYEQY

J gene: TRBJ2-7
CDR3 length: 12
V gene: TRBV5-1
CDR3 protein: ASSLGPLPLEQY

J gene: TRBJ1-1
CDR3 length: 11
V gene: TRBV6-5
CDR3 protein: ASSYSESLTFF

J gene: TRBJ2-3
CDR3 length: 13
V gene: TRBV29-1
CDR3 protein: SVAPTSGSTDTQY

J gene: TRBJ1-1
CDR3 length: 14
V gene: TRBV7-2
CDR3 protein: ASSLVRGGGLAEAF

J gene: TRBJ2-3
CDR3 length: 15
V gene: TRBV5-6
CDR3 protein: ASSLRRWTPVGDTQY